This T cell receptor beta chain originates from a study of blood T cell repertoires in COVID-19. On the study more broadly: Collection of acute and convalescent COVID-19 samples took place in the United States, Italy and Spain.

Per the study methods: Amplification with reference gene primers provided the estimates of nucleated cell counts. The assay was immunoSEQ multiplex PCR, and TCRdb's table has in-frame clones only and misses some. That table gives V, J and clone size, and the DNA gave D and trimming. Found here are 95,000 to 100,000 clones, 84% of them singletons; the top ten hold approximately 24%. Source material: peripheral blood. The sequence came from a human donor in a cohort sampled during active COVID-19.

CDR3 in DNA: TGTGCCAGCAGCTTATCCTGGACAGCCAATGGAGGCTACACCTTC. It codes for CASSLSWTANGGYTF. This rearrangement joins TRBV7-2 to TRBJ1-2; perhaps TRBD1 as D (6 bases). The V end was cut by 2 bases, the J end by 8 bases, with 18 bases between. Germline V lookup: CDR1 SGHTA, CDR2 FQGNSA. The CDR3 totals 15 residues.